This TCR beta chain came from a study of OX40 agonist ivuxolimab in advanced cancers. Study-wide background: Head and neck, renal cell, melanoma or hepatocellular carcinoma were the cancers that dose-escalation patients had. Participants, 65% to 85% male, averaged approximately 65 years of age, ranging from about 23 to 90. The eligibility criteria allowed prior anti-PD-1, anti-PD-L1 or anti-CTLA-4 therapy, and around 40% had some.

Study results and limitations: Low normalized T-cell clonal expansion also characterized some of the nonresponders.

About this clone: As yet, its antigen is unknown.

Repertoires were generated with immunoSEQ multiplex PCR, while TCRdb's copy carries only in-frame clones and drops some. Among fewer than 95,000 clones listed, 90% to 95% were seen once. The sequence derives from an adult with an advanced solid tumor such as melanoma, head and neck, liver or kidney cancer. The material was CD4+ or CD8+ T cells sorted from blood, obtained in a trial of the OX40 agonist ivuxolimab.

The CDR3 loop is CASSFMGLAGRKSSYNEQFF. DNA for the CDR3: TGTGCCAGCAGTTTTATGGGACTAGCGGGTCGTAAAAGCTCCTACAATGAGCAGTTCTTC. This sequence joins TRBV28 and TRBJ2-1; the match to TRBD2 covers 12 bases. V shed 3 bases and J 0 bases; nucleotides not matched to a gene: 12. The CDR3 is 20 amino acids. CDR1 MDHEN and CDR2 SYDVKM come from the germline V gene.